The entry below describes one T cell receptor (beta chain). Its antigen is undetermined. The data originate from a study of T cell clonotyping in hematopoietic cell transplantation. Regarding the study as a whole: CD4 and CD8 repertoire contributions could not be separated without sorting. Few recipient clonotypes overlapped donors; over 95% were de novo at given depth. After transplant, recipient diversity fell while pathologically expanded clonotypes grew through day 180.

Clones were read by immunoSEQ multiplex PCR, and TCRdb kept only the in-frame ones, dropping some. Of fewer than 3,500 clones listed, 61% are singletons. The V end lost 5 bases, the J end lost 0 bases, and 11 bases lay between the germline ends. The CDR3 is 15 residues long. Germline values: CDR1 LNHNV, CDR2 YYDKDF (reference sequence). The sequence was collected from a female patient in her thirties or forties who had an allogeneic stem cell transplant, so T cells may come from the graft donor. Some clones in this sample may be carry-over from other donors' samples. Source: peripheral blood mononuclear cells, taken 30 days after allogeneic stem cell transplant. The chain combines TRBV15 with TRBJ1-3; D gene unclear. As DNA, the CDR3 is TGTGCCACCAGCCTTAGACGGTCCTCTGGAAACACCATATATTTT. Encoded protein: CATSLRRSSGNTIYF.